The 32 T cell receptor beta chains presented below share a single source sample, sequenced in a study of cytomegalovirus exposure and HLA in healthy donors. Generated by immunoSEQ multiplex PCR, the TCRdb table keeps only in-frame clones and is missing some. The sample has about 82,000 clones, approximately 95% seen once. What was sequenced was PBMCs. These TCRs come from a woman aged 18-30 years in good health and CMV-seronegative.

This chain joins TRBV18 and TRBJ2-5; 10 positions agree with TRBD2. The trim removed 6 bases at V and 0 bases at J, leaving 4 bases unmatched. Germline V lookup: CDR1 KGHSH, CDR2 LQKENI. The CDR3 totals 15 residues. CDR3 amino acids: CASSELAGYQETQYF. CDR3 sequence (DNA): TGTGCCAGCTCCGAACTAGCGGGATACCAAGAGACCCAGTACTTC.

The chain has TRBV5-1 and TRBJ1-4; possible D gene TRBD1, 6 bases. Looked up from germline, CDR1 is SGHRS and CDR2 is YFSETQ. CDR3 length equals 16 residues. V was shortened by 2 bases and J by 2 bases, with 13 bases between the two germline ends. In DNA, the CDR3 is TGCGCCAGCAGCTTAATGTGGGGGGGCACTAATGAAAAACTGTTTTTT. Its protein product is CASSLMWGGTNEKLFF.

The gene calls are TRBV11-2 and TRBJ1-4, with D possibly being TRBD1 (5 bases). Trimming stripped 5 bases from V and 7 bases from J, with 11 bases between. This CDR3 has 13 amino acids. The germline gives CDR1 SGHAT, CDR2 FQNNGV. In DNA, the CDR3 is TGTGCCAGCAGCCAAGGGGCCTCTGAAAAACTGTTTTTT. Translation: CASSQGASEKLFF. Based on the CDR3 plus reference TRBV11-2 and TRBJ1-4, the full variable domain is EAGVAQSPRYKIIEKRQSVAFWCNPISGHATLYWYQQILGQGPKLLIQFQNNGVVDDSQLPKDRFSAERLKGVDSTLKIQPAKLEDSAVYLCASSQGASEKLFFGSGTQLSVL.

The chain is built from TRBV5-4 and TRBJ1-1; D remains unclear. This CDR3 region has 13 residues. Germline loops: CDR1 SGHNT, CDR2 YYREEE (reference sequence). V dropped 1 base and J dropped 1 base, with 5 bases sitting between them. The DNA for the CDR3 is TGTGCCAGCAGCTTGTATAAGAACACTGAAGCTTTCTTT. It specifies CASSLYKNTEAFF.

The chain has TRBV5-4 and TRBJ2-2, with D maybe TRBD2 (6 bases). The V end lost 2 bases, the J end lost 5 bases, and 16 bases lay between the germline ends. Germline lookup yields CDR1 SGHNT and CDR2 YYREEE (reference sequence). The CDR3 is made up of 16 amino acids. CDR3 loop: CASSLGGSGGTGELFF. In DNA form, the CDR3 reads TGTGCCAGCAGCTTAGGAGGGAGCGGAGGAACCGGGGAGCTGTTTTTT.

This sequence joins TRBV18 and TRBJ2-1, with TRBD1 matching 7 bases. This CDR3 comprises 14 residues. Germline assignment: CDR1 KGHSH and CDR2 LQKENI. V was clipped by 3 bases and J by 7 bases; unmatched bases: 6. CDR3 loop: CASSPRQGRNEQFF. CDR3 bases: TGTGCCAGCTCACCTCGACAGGGCAGGAATGAGCAGTTCTTC.

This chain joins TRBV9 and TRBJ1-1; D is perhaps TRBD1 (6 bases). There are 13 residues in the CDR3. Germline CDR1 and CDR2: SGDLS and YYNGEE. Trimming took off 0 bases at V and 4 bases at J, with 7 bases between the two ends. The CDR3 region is CASSVEGGTEAFF. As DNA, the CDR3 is TGTGCCAGCAGCGTAGAAGGGGGCACTGAAGCTTTCTTT. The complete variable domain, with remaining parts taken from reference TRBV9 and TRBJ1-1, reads DSGVTQTPKHLITATGQRVTLRCSPRSGDLSVYWYQQSLDQGLQFLIQYYNGEERAKGNILERFSAQQFPDLHSELNLSSLELGDSALYFCASSVEGGTEAFFGQGTRLTVV.

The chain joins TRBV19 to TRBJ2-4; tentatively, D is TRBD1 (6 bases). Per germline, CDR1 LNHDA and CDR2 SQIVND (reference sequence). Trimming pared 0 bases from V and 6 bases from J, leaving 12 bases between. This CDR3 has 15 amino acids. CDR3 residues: CASSIDGDNRNIQYF. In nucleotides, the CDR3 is TGTGCCAGTAGTATAGACGGGGACAACAGAAACATTCAGTACTTC. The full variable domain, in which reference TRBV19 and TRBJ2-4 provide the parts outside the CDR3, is DGGITQSPKYLFRKEGQNVTLSCEQNLNHDAMYWYRQDPGQGLRLIYYSQIVNDFQKGDIAEGYSVSREKKESFPLTVTSAQKNPTAFYLCASSIDGDNRNIQYFGAGTRLSVL.

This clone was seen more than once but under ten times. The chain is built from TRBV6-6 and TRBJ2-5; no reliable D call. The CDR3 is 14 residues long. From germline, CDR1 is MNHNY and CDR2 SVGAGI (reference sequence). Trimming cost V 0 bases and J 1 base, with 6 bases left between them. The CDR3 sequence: CASSYSTRQETQYF. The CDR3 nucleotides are TGTGCCAGCAGTTACTCGACTCGCCAAGAGACCCAGTACTTC.

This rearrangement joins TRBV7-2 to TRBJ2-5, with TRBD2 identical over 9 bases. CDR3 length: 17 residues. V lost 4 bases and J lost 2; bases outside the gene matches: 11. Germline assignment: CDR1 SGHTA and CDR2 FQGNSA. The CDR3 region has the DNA TGTGCCAGCAGCTCCCTAGCGGGGAGCCAAACTCAAGAGACCCAGTACTTC. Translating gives CASSSLAGSQTQETQYF.

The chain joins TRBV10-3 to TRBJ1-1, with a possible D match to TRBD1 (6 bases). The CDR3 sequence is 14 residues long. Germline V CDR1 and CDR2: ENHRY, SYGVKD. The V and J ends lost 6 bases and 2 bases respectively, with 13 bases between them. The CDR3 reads CAIRGGAINTEAFF. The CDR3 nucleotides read TGTGCCATCAGAGGGGGGGCAATTAACACTGAAGCTTTCTTT.

Here the CDR3 DNA reads TGTGCCAGCAGTGGGGTGACAATGACCTATGGCTACACCTTC. Translating gives CASSGVTMTYGYTF. The J gene is TRBJ1-2, the V gene TRBV25-1, with no clear D. CDR1 is MGHDK, CDR2 SYGVNS, per germline. Trimming took 4 bases from V and 4 from J, leaving 13 bases between them. The CDR3 is made up of 14 amino acids.

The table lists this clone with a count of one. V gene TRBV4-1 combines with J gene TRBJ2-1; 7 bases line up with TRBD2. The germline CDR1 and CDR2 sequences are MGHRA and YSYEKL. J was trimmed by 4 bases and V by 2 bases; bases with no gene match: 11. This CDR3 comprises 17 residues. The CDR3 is CASSQPRAGVRYNEQFF. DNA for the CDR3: TGCGCCAGCAGCCAACCCCGCGCGGGAGTACGGTACAATGAGCAGTTCTTC.

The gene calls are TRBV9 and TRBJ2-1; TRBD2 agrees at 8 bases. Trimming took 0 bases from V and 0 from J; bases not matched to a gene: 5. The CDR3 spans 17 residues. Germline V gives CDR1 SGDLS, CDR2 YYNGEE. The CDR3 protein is CASSVDGRGSSYNEQFF. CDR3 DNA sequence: TGTGCCAGCAGCGTAGACGGGAGGGGGAGCTCCTACAATGAGCAGTTCTTC.

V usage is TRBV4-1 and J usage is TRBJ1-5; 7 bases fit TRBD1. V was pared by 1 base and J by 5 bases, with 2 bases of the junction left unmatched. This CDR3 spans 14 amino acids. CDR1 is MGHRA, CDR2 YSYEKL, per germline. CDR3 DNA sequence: TGCGCCAGCAGCCAAGTTCAGGGGGATCAGCCCCAGCATTTT. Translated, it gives CASSQVQGDQPQHF.

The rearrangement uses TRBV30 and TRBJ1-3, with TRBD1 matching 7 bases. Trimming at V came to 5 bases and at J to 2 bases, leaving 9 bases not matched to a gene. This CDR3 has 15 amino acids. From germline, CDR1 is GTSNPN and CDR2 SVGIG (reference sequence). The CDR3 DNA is TGTGCCTGGCAGGGGGGCCGGGGTGCTGGAAACACCATATATTTT. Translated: CAWQGGRGAGNTIYF.

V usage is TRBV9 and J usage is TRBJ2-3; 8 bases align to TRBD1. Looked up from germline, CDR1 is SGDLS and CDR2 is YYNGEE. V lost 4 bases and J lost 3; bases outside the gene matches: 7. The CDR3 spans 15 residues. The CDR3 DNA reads TGTGCCAGCAGCCCCTACAGGGGGAAGACAGATACGCAGTATTTT. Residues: CASSPYRGKTDTQYF.

The CDR3 here is CASSRDRDTEAFF. CDR3 nucleotides: TGTGCCAGCAGTCGAGACAGGGACACTGAAGCTTTCTTT. The V gene is TRBV7-2, the J gene TRBJ1-1; 7 positions match TRBD1. Looked up from germline, CDR1 is SGHTA and CDR2 is FQGNSA. V lost 6 bases and J lost 3; bases outside the gene matches: 4. The CDR3 covers 13 residues.

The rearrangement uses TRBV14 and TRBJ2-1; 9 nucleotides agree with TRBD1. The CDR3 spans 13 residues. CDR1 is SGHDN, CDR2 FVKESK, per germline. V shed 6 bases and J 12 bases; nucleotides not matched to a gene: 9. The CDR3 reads CASRPGQGVRQFF. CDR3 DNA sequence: TGTGCCAGCAGGCCGGGACAGGGAGTCAGGCAGTTCTTC.

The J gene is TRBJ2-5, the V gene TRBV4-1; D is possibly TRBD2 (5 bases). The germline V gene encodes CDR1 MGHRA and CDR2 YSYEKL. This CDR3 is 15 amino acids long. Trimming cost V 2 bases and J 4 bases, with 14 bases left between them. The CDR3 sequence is CASSQSPGRGETQYF. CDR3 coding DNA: TGCGCCAGCAGCCAATCTCCGGGAAGAGGAGAGACCCAGTACTTC.

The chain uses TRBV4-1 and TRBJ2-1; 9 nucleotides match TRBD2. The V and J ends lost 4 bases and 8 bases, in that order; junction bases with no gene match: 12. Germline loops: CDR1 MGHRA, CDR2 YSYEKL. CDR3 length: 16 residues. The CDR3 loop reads CASSPRPSGIRYEQFF. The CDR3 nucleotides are TGCGCCAGCAGCCCCAGGCCTAGCGGGATTAGGTATGAGCAGTTCTTC.

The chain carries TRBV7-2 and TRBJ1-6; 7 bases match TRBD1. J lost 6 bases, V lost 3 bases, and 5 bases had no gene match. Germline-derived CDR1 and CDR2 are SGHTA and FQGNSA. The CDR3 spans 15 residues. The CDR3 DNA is TGTGCCAGCAGCTTCCCTACAGGGGTTAATTCACCCCTCCACTTT. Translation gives CASSFPTGVNSPLHF.

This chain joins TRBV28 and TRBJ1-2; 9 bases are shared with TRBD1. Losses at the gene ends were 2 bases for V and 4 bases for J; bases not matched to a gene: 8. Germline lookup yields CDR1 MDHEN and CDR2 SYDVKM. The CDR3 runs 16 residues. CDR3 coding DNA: TGTGCCAGCAGTTTAGGCTCCGGGACAGGGTTCTATGGCTACACCTTC. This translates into CASSLGSGTGFYGYTF.

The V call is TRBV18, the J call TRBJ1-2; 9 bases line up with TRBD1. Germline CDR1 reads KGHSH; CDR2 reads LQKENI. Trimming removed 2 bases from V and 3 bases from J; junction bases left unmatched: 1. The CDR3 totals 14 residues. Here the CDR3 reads CASSPRTGDYGYTF. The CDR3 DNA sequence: TGTGCCAGCTCACCAAGGACAGGGGACTATGGCTACACCTTC.

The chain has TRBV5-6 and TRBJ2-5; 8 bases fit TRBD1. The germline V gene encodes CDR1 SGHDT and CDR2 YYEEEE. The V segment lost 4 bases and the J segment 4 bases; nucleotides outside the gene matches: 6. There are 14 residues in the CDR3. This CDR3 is CASSLRGRGETQYF. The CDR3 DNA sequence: TGTGCCAGCAGCCTCAGGGGGCGGGGAGAGACCCAGTACTTC.

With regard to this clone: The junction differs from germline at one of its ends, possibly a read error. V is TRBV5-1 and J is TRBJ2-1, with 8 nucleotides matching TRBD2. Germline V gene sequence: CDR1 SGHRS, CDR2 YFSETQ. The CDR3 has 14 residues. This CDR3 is CASSGGRTHNGQFF. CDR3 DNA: TGCGCCAGCAGCGGCGGGAGGACCCACAATGGGCAGTTCTTC.

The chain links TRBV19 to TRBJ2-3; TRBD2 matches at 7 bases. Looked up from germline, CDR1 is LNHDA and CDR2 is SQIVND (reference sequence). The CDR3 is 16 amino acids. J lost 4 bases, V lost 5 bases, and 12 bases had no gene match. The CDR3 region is CASSGRLAGSADTQYF. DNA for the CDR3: TGTGCCAGTAGTGGAAGACTAGCCGGCTCGGCAGATACGCAGTATTTT.

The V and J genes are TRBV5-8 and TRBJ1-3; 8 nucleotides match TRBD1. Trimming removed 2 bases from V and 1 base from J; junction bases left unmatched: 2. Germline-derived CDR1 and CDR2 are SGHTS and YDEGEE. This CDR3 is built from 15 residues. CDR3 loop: CASSFWTGSGNTIYF. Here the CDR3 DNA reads TGTGCCAGCAGCTTCTGGACAGGGTCTGGAAACACCATATATTTT.

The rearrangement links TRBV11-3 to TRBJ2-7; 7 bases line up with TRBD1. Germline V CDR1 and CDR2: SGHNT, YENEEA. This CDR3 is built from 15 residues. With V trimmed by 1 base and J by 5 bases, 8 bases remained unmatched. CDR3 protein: CASSLGTGTEDEQYF. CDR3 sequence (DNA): TGTGCCAGCAGCTTAGGGACCGGGACAGAAGACGAGCAGTACTTC.

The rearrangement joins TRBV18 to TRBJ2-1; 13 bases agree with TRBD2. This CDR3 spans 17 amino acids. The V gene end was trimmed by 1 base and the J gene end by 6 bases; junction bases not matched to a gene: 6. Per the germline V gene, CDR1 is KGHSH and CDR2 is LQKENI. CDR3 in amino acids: CASSPLEGTSGVNEQFF. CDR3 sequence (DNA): TGTGCCAGCTCACCACTTGAGGGGACTAGCGGGGTCAATGAGCAGTTCTTC. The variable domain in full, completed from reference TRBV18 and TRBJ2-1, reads NAGVMQNPRHLVRRRGQEARLRCSPMKGHSHVYWYRQLPEEGLKFMVYLQKENIIDESGMPKERFSAEFPKEGPSILRIQQVVRGDSAAYFCASSPLEGTSGVNEQFFGPGTRLTVL.

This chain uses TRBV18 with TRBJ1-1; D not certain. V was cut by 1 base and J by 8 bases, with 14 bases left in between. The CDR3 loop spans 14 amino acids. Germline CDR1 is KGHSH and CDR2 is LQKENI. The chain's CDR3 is CASSPLSWEAEAFF. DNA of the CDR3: TGTGCCAGCTCACCACTCTCCTGGGAGGCAGAAGCTTTCTTT.

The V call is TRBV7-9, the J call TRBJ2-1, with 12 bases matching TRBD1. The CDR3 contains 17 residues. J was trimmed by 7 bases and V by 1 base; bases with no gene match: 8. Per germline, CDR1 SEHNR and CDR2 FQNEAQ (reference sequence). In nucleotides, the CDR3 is TGTGCCAGCAGCTTAGTAGCGGGACAGGGGGCGAGGAATGAGCAGTTCTTC. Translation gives CASSLVAGQGARNEQFF.